These T cell receptor beta chains were read from a single sample in a study of shared clonotypes between healthy human individuals. Clones were read by immunoSEQ multiplex PCR, and TCRdb kept only the in-frame ones, dropping some. The sample has roughly 1,500,000 clones, 98% seen once; the top ten hold under 0.45%. The sequenced sample was naive CD4+ T cells sorted from blood. These receptors all come from a man in his thirties or forties in good health. Each CDR3 is given without its conserved first and last residue.

>TRBV2
ASNRVPLETQY
>TRBV6-1
ATGTLPGELF
>TRBV28
ASRDLNYGYT
>TRBV6-5
ASRDFAGANVLT
>TRBV5-4
ASSSGLAHEQY
>TRBV9
ASSGRSGSSYNEQF
>TRBV19
ASRFGGNSNQPQH
>TRBV7-8
ASSLDLGNQPQH
>TRBV28
ASSRQGGKTEAF
>TRBV11-2
ASSRDSSYEQY
>TRBV28
ASSFRSRTGELF
>TRBV28
ASSPPGADRELF
>TRBV19
ASSPGQVNEQF
>TRBV29-1
SIGLASYEQY
>TRBV7-9
ASSRDRTHYNEQF
>TRBV2
ASRVAGATYNEQF
>TRBV18
ASSPQVGSSGNTIY
>TRBV2
ASMIREGTEAF
>TRBV7-9
ASTLTGATNEQF
>TRBV25-1
ASSGEGTSYT
>TRBV18
ASSRRLAGRADTQY
>TRBV5-8
ASSHPSSYEQY
>TRBV4-2
ASSQEGTSGFRHEQF
>TRBV5-1
ASSLVGQGTGELF
>TRBV7-3
ASSLTPGDEQY
>TRBV11-2
ASSELAGGPYGEQF
>TRBV5-1
ASSARSGTGGKNIQY
>TRBV28
ASGRKGRNEKLF
>TRBV5-1
ASSSGGSASHEQY
>TRBV30
AWSVGQGVREQF
>TRBV5-6
ASSLGGLVTYNEQF
>TRBV10-3
AISGGGGTDTQY
>TRBV2
ASSLVVGRGTNTEAF
>TRBV27
ASSRQTGNTIY
>TRBV19
ASSKGQVAEAF
>TRBV28
ASSFQRDQGGSYEQY
>TRBV28
ASSSDSSYEQY
>TRBV4-1
ASSQIPSGIDTQY
>TRBV28
ASLLDRGVSYGYT
>TRBV5-4
ASSSRDSSMREY
>TRBV28
ASNIPQGVNQPQH
>TRBV6-4
ASSAPGTSHTGELF
>TRBV7-3
ASSFSGGSPYEQY
>TRBV30
AWSDTGELF
>TRBV11-3
ASSFGRANTGELF
>TRBV16
ASLIAPGNTEAF
>TRBV18
ASSPPGLADYEQY
>TRBV25-1
ASSAVTSYYEQY
>TRBV7-2
ASSGRQALKLF
>TRBV5-1
ASSIQGARPAF
>TRBV5-1
ASSLGTPTNQPQH
>TRBV19
ASSSGMATEAF
>TRBV11-2
ASSLPVGQGAYEQY